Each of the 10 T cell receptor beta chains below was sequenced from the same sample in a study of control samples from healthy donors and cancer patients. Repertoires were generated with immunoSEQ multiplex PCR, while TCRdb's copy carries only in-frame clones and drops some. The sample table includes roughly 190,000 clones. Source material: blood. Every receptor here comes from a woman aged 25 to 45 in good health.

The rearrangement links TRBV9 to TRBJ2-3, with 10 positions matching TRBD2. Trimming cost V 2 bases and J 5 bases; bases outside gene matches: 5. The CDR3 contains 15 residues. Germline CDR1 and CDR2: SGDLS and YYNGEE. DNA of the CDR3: TGTGCCAGCAGCGTCAGCGGGGGGGCTGTAGATACGCAGTATTTT. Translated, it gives CASSVSGGAVDTQYF. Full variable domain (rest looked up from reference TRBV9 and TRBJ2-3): DSGVTQTPKHLITATGQRVTLRCSPRSGDLSVYWYQQSLDQGLQFLIQYYNGEERAKGNILERFSAQQFPDLHSELNLSSLELGDSALYFCASSVSGGAVDTQYFGPGTRLTVL.

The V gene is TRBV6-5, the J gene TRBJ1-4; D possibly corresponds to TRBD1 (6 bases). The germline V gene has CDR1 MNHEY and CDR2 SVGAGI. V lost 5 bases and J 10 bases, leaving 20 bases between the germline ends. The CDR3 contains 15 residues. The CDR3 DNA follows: TGTGCCAGCAGTCTCCGCCCGGGGGCGGGAGGAAAACTGTTTTTT. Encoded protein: CASSLRPGAGGKLFF.

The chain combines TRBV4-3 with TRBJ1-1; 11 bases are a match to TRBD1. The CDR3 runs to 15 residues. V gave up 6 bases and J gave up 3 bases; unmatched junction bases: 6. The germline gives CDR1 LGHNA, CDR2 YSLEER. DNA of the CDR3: TGCGCCAGCAGGGGGACAGGGGGAGGGTACACTGAAGCTTTCTTT. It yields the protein CASRGTGGGYTEAFF.

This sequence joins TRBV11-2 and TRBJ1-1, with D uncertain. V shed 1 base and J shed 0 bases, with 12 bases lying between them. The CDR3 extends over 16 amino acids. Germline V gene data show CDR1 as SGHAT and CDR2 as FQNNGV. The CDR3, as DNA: TGTGCCAGCAGCTTAGGCCTGACGAGAGTGAACACTGAAGCTTTCTTT. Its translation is CASSLGLTRVNTEAFF.

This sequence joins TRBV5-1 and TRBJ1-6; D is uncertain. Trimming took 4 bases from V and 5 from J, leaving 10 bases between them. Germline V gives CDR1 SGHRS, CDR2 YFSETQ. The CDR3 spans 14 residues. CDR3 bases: TGCGCCAGCAGCCCGGACGGACATAATTCACCCCTCCACTTT. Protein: CASSPDGHNSPLHF. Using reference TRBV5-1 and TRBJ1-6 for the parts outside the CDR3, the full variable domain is KAGVTQTPRYLIKTRGQQVTLSCSPISGHRSVSWYQQTPGQGLQFLFEYFSETQRNKGNFPGRFSGRQFSNSRSEMNVSTLELGDSALYLCASSPDGHNSPLHFGNGTRLTVT.

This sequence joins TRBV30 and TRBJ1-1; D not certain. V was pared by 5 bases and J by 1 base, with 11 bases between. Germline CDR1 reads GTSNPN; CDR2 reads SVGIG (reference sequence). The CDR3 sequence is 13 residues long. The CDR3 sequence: CAWGPTGNTEAFF. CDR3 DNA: TGTGCCTGGGGCCCGACGGGGAACACTGAAGCTTTCTTT.

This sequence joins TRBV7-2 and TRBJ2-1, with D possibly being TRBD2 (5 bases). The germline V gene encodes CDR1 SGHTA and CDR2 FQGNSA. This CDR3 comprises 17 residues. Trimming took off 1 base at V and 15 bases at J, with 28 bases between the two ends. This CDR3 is CASSLVSVGGGGRFLFF. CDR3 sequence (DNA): TGTGCCAGCAGCTTAGTGTCCGTAGGCGGTGGAGGTCGTTTTCTGTTCTTC.

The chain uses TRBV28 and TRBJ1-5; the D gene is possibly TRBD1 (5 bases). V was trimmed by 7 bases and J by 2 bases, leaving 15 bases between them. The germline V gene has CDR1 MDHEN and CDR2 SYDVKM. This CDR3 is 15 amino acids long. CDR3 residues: CASKSGQGRNQPQHF. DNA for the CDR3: TGTGCCAGCAAATCGGGTCAGGGCCGCAATCAGCCCCAGCATTTT.

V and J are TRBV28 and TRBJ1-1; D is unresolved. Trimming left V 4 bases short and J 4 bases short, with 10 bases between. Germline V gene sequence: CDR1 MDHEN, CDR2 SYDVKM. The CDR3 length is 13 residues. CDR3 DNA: TGTGCCAGCAGTTCACAGAGACCCACTGAAGCTTTCTTT. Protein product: CASSSQRPTEAFF.

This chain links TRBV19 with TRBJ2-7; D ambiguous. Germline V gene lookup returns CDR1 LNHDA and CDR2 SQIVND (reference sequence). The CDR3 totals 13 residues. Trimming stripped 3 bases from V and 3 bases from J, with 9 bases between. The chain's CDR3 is CASSMVQGYEQYF. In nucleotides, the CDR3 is TGTGCCAGTAGTATGGTTCAAGGCTACGAGCAGTACTTC.